Following are 29 T cell receptor beta chains from one sample sequenced in a study of shared clonotypes between healthy human individuals. TCRdb's table, derived via immunoSEQ multiplex PCR, lists solely in-frame clones and lacks some. In the table there are 2.3 million or so clones, 80% to 95% of which are singletons. Sequenced input: naive CD4+ T cells from PBMCs. Noted subset: CD45RA+ positively selected. Receptors originate from a man younger than 35 in good health. Some clones in this sample may be carry-over from other donors' samples.

The V and J genes are TRBV5-5 and TRBJ1-1; weak D call: TRBD1 (5 bases). CDR3 size: 15 residues. Between the trimmed V and J ends, which lost 0 bases and 1 base, there was a span of 10 bases. Germline V lookup: CDR1 SGHKS, CDR2 YYEKEE (reference sequence). DNA of the CDR3: TGTGCCAGCAGCTTGGCCCCCGACAGGAACACTGAAGCTTTCTTT. It codes for CASSLAPDRNTEAFF.

This chain uses TRBV7-2 with TRBJ1-5; 7 bases fit TRBD1. From germline, CDR1 is SGHTA and CDR2 FQGNSA. The CDR3 totals 15 residues. V lost 5 bases to trimming and J lost 3 bases; unmatched junction nucleotides: 7. DNA for the CDR3: TGTGCCAGCAGCAAAGAACAGGGGTTCAATCAGCCCCAGCATTTT. This codes for CASSKEQGFNQPQHF.

The rearrangement uses TRBV7-4 and TRBJ2-7, with 8 bases identical to TRBD2. The junction had 17 bases not matched to a gene; V was cut back by 1 base and J by 6 bases. From germline, CDR1 is SGHVT and CDR2 SQSDAQ. The CDR3 consists of 18 residues. CDR3 nucleotide sequence: TGTGCCAGCAGCTTAGAGTCAGCCCGAGGGACTAGTAAAAGCGAGCAGTACTTC. Amino acids: CASSLESARGTSKSEQYF.

About this clone itself: Additional DNA sequences in this sample encode the identical CDR3. The chain uses TRBV15 and TRBJ1-3, with unresolved D. The CDR3 is made up of 14 amino acids. Germline V gives CDR1 LNHNV, CDR2 YYDKDF (reference sequence). V was clipped by 1 base and J by 4 bases, with 8 bases between them. The CDR3 nucleotides read TGTGCCACCAGCAGAGGGGTTTCCGGAAACACCATATATTTT. Its protein is CATSRGVSGNTIYF.

The chain recombines TRBV7-3 with TRBJ2-6, with D unresolved. Germline lookup yields CDR1 SGHTA and CDR2 FQGTGA. CDR3 length: 15 amino acids. V lost 0 bases and J 4 bases, leaving 7 bases between the germline ends. The CDR3 loop reads CASSLTGPGANVLTF. The DNA of the CDR3 is TGTGCCAGCAGCTTAACCGGGCCCGGGGCCAACGTCCTGACTTTC.

The V and J genes are TRBV19 and TRBJ2-1; 14 positions agree with TRBD2. From germline, CDR1 is LNHDA and CDR2 SQIVND (reference sequence). V lost 4 bases and J lost 0; bases outside the gene matches: 8. This CDR3 is 19 amino acids long. The CDR3 DNA follows: TGTGCCAGTAGTACCCGGACTAGCGGGAGGATCAGCTCCTACAATGAGCAGTTCTTC. This gives the protein CASSTRTSGRISSYNEQFF.

As regards this clone: In the same sample, other DNA sequences code for this CDR3. The chain employs TRBV7-3 and TRBJ2-7; D ambiguous. The V end was cut by 6 bases, the J end by 5 bases, with 14 bases between. The germline gives CDR1 SGHTA, CDR2 FQGTGA. The CDR3 is 13 residues long. CDR3 region: CASSPPGGNEQYF. The CDR3 DNA follows: TGTGCCAGCAGTCCACCAGGCGGCAACGAGCAGTACTTC.

Turning to this clone: The sample contains more than one DNA sequence encoding this CDR3. The chain joins TRBV9 to TRBJ2-1; 7 bases map to TRBD2. The CDR3 is made up of 15 amino acids. The junction had 9 bases not matched to a gene; V was cut back by 5 bases and J by 4 bases. Looked up from germline, CDR1 is SGDLS and CDR2 is YYNGEE. The CDR3 nucleotides read TGTGCCAGCAGTTCGGGCGGGAGTTCGTACAATGAGCAGTTCTTC. It yields the protein CASSSGGSSYNEQFF.

This chain uses TRBV11-2 with TRBJ2-7; 7 nucleotides align to TRBD1. Germline trimming cut 5 bases from V and 4 bases from J; bases unmatched to any gene: 8. Germline loops: CDR1 SGHAT, CDR2 FQNNGV. The CDR3 spans 14 residues. CDR3 sequence: CASSPRQGAYEQYF. The CDR3 coding sequence is TGTGCCAGCAGCCCCCGACAGGGAGCGTACGAGCAGTACTTC.

The chain employs TRBV25-1 and TRBJ1-4; D ambiguous. The CDR3 length is 12 residues. Deletions cut 0 bases from V and 6 bases from J, with 2 bases between. The V gene's germline CDR1 is MGHDK and CDR2 SYGVNS. As DNA, the CDR3 is TGTGCCAGCAGTGAATATCATGAAAAACTGTTTTTT. Translation gives CASSEYHEKLFF.

Details on this clone: This sample includes further DNA sequences coding for the same CDR3. This rearrangement joins TRBV6-1 to TRBJ2-3; D unclear. Germline CDR1 MNHNS, CDR2 SASEGT. V was pared by 1 base and J by 1 base, with 6 bases between. CDR3 size: 14 residues. DNA of the CDR3: TGTGCCAGCAGTGAAGGCCGAGGCACAGATACGCAGTATTTT. Encoded protein: CASSEGRGTDTQYF.

This clone was picked up one time. V is TRBV28 and J is TRBJ1-4; 7 bases match TRBD1. V gave up 7 bases and J gave up 7 bases; unmatched junction bases: 12. The CDR3 length is 15 residues. The germline CDR1 and CDR2 sequences are MDHEN and SYDVKM. CDR3 in DNA: TGTGCCAGCATCAACCTGGGGCAGGGGGGTGAAAAACTGTTTTTT. Amino acids: CASINLGQGGEKLFF.

The chain carries TRBV6-5 and TRBJ1-1; no clear D. The CDR3 is made up of 14 amino acids. Deletions cut 6 bases from V and 8 bases from J, with 19 bases between. Germline CDR1 MNHEY, CDR2 SVGAGI. The CDR3 nucleotides read TGTGCCAGCAGCCCCTACGTGGGGAGGTTGGAAGCTTTCTTT. Its translation: CASSPYVGRLEAFF.

This chain uses TRBV19 with TRBJ2-3; TRBD2 matches 10 bases. CDR1 LNHDA and CDR2 SQIVND come from the germline V gene (reference sequence). J gave up 2 bases and V 10 bases, and 12 bases lay outside the gene matches. The CDR3 is 16 residues long. The CDR3 region is CATRVVAGGYTDTQYF. Written as DNA, the CDR3 is TGTGCCACCCGGGTGGTAGCGGGAGGTTACACAGATACGCAGTATTTT.

The chain employs TRBV2 and TRBJ1-1; no firm D call. CDR3 length: 12 amino acids. Germline V gene sequence: CDR1 SNHLY, CDR2 FYNNEI. The V gene lost 6 bases and the J gene lost 7 bases, with 12 bases spanning the gap. The CDR3 bases are TGTGCCAGCAGCGTAAGTTCCCTTGAAGCTTTCTTT. Its protein product is CASSVSSLEAFF.

The chain couples TRBV11-2 to TRBJ1-3, with D tentatively TRBD1 (5 bases). CDR3 length: 15 residues. Germline V lookup: CDR1 SGHAT, CDR2 FQNNGV. V gave up 5 bases and J gave up 1 base, with 12 bases separating them. The CDR3 sequence: CASSHKRGSGNTIYF. The DNA for the CDR3 is TGTGCCAGCAGCCATAAGAGGGGATCTGGAAACACCATATATTTT. Drawing the rest from reference TRBV11-2 and TRBJ1-3, the complete variable domain is EAGVAQSPRYKIIEKRQSVAFWCNPISGHATLYWYQQILGQGPKLLIQFQNNGVVDDSQLPKDRFSAERLKGVDSTLKIQPAKLEDSAVYLCASSHKRGSGNTIYFGEGSWLTVV.

This chain links TRBV12-5 with TRBJ1-5; no reliable D call. Germline V gene sequence: CDR1 LGHNT, CDR2 FRNRAP. The V and J ends lost 2 bases and 0 bases respectively, with 11 bases between them. The CDR3 has 16 residues. In DNA, the CDR3 is TGTGCTAGTGGTTTGCCACGGGTGGGTAGCAATCAGCCCCAGCATTTT. This translates into CASGLPRVGSNQPQHF.

The chain links TRBV2 to TRBJ2-7; D may correspond to TRBD1 or TRBD2 (5 bases each). This CDR3 spans 13 amino acids. Germline assignment: CDR1 SNHLY and CDR2 FYNNEI. Trimming removed 1 base at V and 4 bases at J, with 8 bases between. This CDR3 is CASSEGWGYEQYF. DNA of the CDR3: TGTGCCAGCAGTGAAGGTTGGGGGTACGAGCAGTACTTC.

The rearrangement links TRBV6-5 to TRBJ1-5; a weak D match, TRBD1 (6 bases). Germline-derived CDR1 and CDR2 are MNHEY and SVGAGI. The CDR3 covers 14 residues. V was cut by 6 bases and J by 7 bases, with 16 bases left in between. The CDR3 nucleotides read TGTGCCAGCAGGGGACACGACAACGGGCAGCCCCAGCATTTT. Its translation is CASRGHDNGQPQHF.

V is TRBV14 and J is TRBJ2-1; TRBD1 matches at 7 bases. Germline V gene sequence: CDR1 SGHDN, CDR2 FVKESK. With V trimmed by 3 bases and J by 8 bases, 7 bases remained unmatched. This CDR3 has 14 residues. CDR3 in amino acids: CASSHQGGDYEQFF. The CDR3 DNA reads as TGTGCCAGCAGCCACCAAGGGGGCGACTATGAGCAGTTCTTC.

This rearrangement joins TRBV30 to TRBJ2-7; D call uncertain. The V end was cut by 0 bases, the J end by 9 bases, with 12 bases between. The germline V gene has CDR1 GTSNPN and CDR2 SVGIG (reference sequence). The CDR3 totals 12 residues. The CDR3 coding sequence is TGTGCCTGGAGTGTATTTAGGCTCGCGCAGTACTTC. Its protein product is CAWSVFRLAQYF.

J is TRBJ2-3 and V is TRBV11-3, with D possibly matching TRBD1 (5 bases). Trimming shortened V by 4 bases and J by 4 bases, and 15 bases separated the two germline ends. In germline, CDR1 is SGHNT, CDR2 YENEEA. The CDR3 runs to 15 residues. The CDR3 region has the DNA TGTGCCAGCAGCTCTTCACAGGTCAATGCAGATACGCAGTATTTT. This encodes CASSSSQVNADTQYF. Filled out from reference TRBV11-3 and TRBJ2-3, the complete variable domain reads EAGVVQSPRYKIIEKKQPVAFWCNPISGHNTLYWYLQNLGQGPELLIRYENEEAVDDSQLPKDRFSAERLKGVDSTLKIQPAELGDSAVYLCASSSSQVNADTQYFGPGTRLTVL.

V is TRBV4-2 and J is TRBJ2-3; possibly TRBD2 for D (6 bases). CDR1 and CDR2 from the germline V gene are LGHNA and YNFKEQ. The CDR3 totals 14 residues. The ends were cut back, 2 bases at V and 1 base at J, with 7 bases in the middle. CDR3: CASSQKRGTDTQYF. CDR3 sequence (DNA): TGTGCCAGCAGCCAAAAGCGGGGCACAGATACGCAGTATTTT.

V gene TRBV5-1 combines with J gene TRBJ2-5; 10 bases fit TRBD1. J lost 5 bases, V lost 6 bases, and 10 bases had no gene match. Germline V gene sequence: CDR1 SGHRS, CDR2 YFSETQ. The CDR3 extends over 15 amino acids. The CDR3 DNA sequence: TGCGCCAGCAAGGTTAAGACAGGGGGCAGTGAGACCCAGTACTTC. Amino acid sequence: CASKVKTGGSETQYF. Looking up the rest from reference TRBV5-1 and TRBJ2-5 gives the full variable domain: KAGVTQTPRYLIKTRGQQVTLSCSPISGHRSVSWYQQTPGQGLQFLFEYFSETQRNKGNFPGRFSGRQFSNSRSEMNVSTLELGDSALYLCASKVKTGGSETQYFGPGTRLLVL.

The rearrangement uses TRBV14 and TRBJ1-2; 8 positions match TRBD1. CDR3 length: 16 residues. Germline assignment: CDR1 SGHDN and CDR2 FVKESK. V trimming: 5 bases; J trimming: 5 bases; junction bases outside the gene matches: 13. The CDR3 nucleotides read TGTGCCAGCAGCGCCCGGACAGGGACGCTGTTATATGGCTACACCTTC. This encodes CASSARTGTLLYGYTF. Complete variable domain (other parts from reference TRBV14 and TRBJ1-2): EAGVTQFPSHSVIEKGQTVTLRCDPISGHDNLYWYRRVMGKEIKFLLHFVKESKQDESGMPNNRFLAERTGGTYSTLKVQPAELEDSGVYFCASSARTGTLLYGYTFGSGTRLTVV.

The chain joins TRBV5-1 to TRBJ2-7, with 11 positions matching TRBD2. The J segment lost 0 bases and the V segment lost 1 base, leaving 9 bases of the junction unmatched. Germline V lookup: CDR1 SGHRS, CDR2 YFSETQ. CDR3 length: 18 amino acids. Here the CDR3 reads CASSLTHPTSGSSYEQYF. CDR3 nucleotide sequence: TGCGCCAGCAGCTTGACGCACCCCACTAGCGGGAGCTCCTACGAGCAGTACTTC.

The chain joins TRBV7-2 to TRBJ1-5; D is undetermined. Trimming took 4 bases from V and 5 from J, leaving 12 bases between them. Germline V gene data show CDR1 as SGHTA and CDR2 as FQGNSA. CDR3 length: 14 residues. The DNA of the CDR3 is TGTGCCAGCAGCTCCGTTTCCGGTGATCAGCCCCAGCATTTT. Protein sequence: CASSSVSGDQPQHF.

The chain combines TRBV18 with TRBJ2-7; 7 nucleotides align to TRBD1. Losses at the gene ends were 4 bases for V and 1 base for J; bases not matched to a gene: 4. There are 14 residues in the CDR3. Looked up from germline, CDR1 is KGHSH and CDR2 is LQKENI. CDR3 protein: CASSLGTASYEQYF. DNA for the CDR3: TGTGCCAGCTCACTCGGGACAGCATCCTACGAGCAGTACTTC. The complete variable domain, with remaining parts taken from reference TRBV18 and TRBJ2-7, reads NAGVMQNPRHLVRRRGQEARLRCSPMKGHSHVYWYRQLPEEGLKFMVYLQKENIIDESGMPKERFSAEFPKEGPSILRIQQVVRGDSAAYFCASSLGTASYEQYFGPGTRLTVT.

This chain connects TRBV7-6 to TRBJ2-1, with 7 bases fitting TRBD1. Germline trimming cut 3 bases from V and 16 bases from J; bases unmatched to any gene: 21. Germline V gene sequence: CDR1 SGHVS, CDR2 FNYEAQ. This CDR3 is 16 amino acids long. Here the CDR3 reads CASSFDRDRYLPVFFF. In DNA, the CDR3 is TGTGCCAGCAGCTTTGATCGGGACAGATATCTCCCAGTCTTCTTCTTC.